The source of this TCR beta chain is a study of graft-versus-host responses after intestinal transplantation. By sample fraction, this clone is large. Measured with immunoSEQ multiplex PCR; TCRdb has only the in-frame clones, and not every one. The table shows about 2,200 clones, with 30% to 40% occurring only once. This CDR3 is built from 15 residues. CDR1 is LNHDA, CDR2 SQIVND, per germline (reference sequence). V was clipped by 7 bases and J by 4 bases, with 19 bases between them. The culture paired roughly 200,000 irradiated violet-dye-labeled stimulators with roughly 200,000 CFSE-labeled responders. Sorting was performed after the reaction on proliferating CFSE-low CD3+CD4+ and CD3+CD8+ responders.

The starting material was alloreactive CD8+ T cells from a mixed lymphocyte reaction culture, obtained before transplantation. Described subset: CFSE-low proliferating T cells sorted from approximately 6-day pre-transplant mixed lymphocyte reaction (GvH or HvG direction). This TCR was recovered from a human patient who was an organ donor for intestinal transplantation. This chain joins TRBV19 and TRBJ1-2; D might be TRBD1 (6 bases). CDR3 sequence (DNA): TGTGCCAGTACTCCCTTTTCGACAGGAACCTATGGCTACACCTTC. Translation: CASTPFSTGTYGYTF.